These T cell receptor beta chains were read from a single sample in a study of blood T cell repertoires in COVID-19. Profiling relied on immunoSEQ multiplex PCR, and the TCRdb table lists in-frame clones only, not all of them. The sample includes 55,000 to 70,000 clones, roughly 91% seen only once; the top ten take 7.3%. Sequenced material: peripheral blood. Receptors originate from a man aged 35 to 55 with COVID-19, enrolled during active disease. Both conserved end residues are part of each CDR3. Each record gives: clone size, V gene, J gene, D gene, CDR3 protein, CDR3 DNA. D genes are given only for firm matches. Clone size is not always given. Where it is, it says once, few, many or a class for expanded clones.

>.|TRBV30|TRBJ1-5|.
CAWSAGQDRQPQHF
TGTGCCTGGAGTGCAGGGCAGGATCGACAGCCCCAGCATTTT
>.|TRBV2|TRBJ1-1|.
CASSDRTANTEAFF
TGTGCCAGCAGTGATCGGACAGCGAACACTGAAGCTTTCTTT
>.|TRBV9|TRBJ2-1|TRBD2
CASSVDKRGGYNEQFF
TGTGCCAGCAGCGTAGATAAGCGGGGGGGTTACAATGAGCAGTTCTTC
>.|TRBV6-5|TRBJ2-5|TRBD1
CATGTGYQETQYF
TGTGCCACGGGGACAGGGTACCAAGAGACCCAGTACTTC
>once|TRBV6-4|TRBJ1-4|TRBD1
CASSDSPGQGGEKLFF
TGTGCCAGCAGTGACTCACCGGGACAGGGCGGTGAAAAACTGTTTTTT
>.|TRBV6-4|TRBJ2-3|TRBD2
CASSDGGGDTDTQYF
TGTGCCAGCAGTGACGGCGGGGGGGACACAGATACGCAGTATTTT
>few|TRBV28|TRBJ2-2|.
CASSLPDSTGELFF
TGTGCCAGCAGTTTACCGGACAGCACCGGGGAGCTGTTTTTT
>.|TRBV5-4|TRBJ2-6|.
CASRAQGGGANVLTF
TGTGCCAGCAGAGCACAGGGCGGGGGGGCCAACGTCCTGACTTTC
>few|TRBV6-1|TRBJ1-6|TRBD1
CASSDPGQYNSPLHF
TGTGCCAGCAGTGACCCGGGACAGTATAATTCACCCCTCCACTTT
>few|TRBV6-5|TRBJ1-6|TRBD1
CASSHGTVYNSPLHF
TGTGCCAGCAGCCACGGGACAGTTTATAATTCACCCCTCCACTTT
>.|TRBV3-1/TRBV3-2|TRBJ2-1|.
CASSRGLADNEQFF
TGTGCCAGCAGCCGGGGGCTAGCGGACAATGAGCAGTTCTTC
>.|TRBV28|TRBJ1-2|TRBD1
CASSLATGHGYTF
TGTGCCAGCAGTTTAGCGACAGGGCATGGCTACACCTTC
>.|TRBV4-1|TRBJ2-7|.
CASSPGKQYF
TGCGCCAGCAGCCCCGGGAAGCAGTACTTC
>.|TRBV6-5|TRBJ1-1|.
CASSYSAGRGTEAFF
TGTGCCAGCAGTTACTCTGCAGGGAGGGGAACTGAAGCTTTCTTT
>once|TRBV7-7|TRBJ2-5|TRBD2
CASSRRGGYQETQYF
TGTGCCAGCAGCCGACGGGGGGGCTACCAAGAGACCCAGTACTTC
>few|TRBV15|TRBJ1-6|.
CATSRDGQAGNSPLHF
TGTGCCACCAGCAGAGATGGCCAGGCGGGTAATTCACCCCTCCACTTT
>few|TRBV5-5|TRBJ2-2|.
CASSLVDSENTGELFF
TGTGCCAGCAGCTTGGTCGACAGCGAGAACACCGGGGAGCTGTTTTTT
>once|TRBV6-2/TRBV6-3|TRBJ2-7|TRBD2
CASSNPSGVREQYF
TGTGCCAGCAGTAATCCTAGCGGGGTTCGCGAGCAGTACTTC
>.|TRBV28|TRBJ1-4|TRBD1
CASSLGGTGATNEKLFF
TGTGCCAGCAGTTTAGGTGGAACAGGGGCAACTAATGAAAAACTGTTTTTT
>.|TRBV11-3|TRBJ1-1|.
CASSLDHRGGTEAFF
TGTGCCAGCAGCTTAGATCATAGGGGTGGCACTGAAGCTTTCTTT
>once|TRBV18|TRBJ2-2|.
CASSLRQEWGTGELFF
TGTGCCAGCTCCCTCAGACAGGAGTGGGGCACCGGGGAGCTGTTTTTT